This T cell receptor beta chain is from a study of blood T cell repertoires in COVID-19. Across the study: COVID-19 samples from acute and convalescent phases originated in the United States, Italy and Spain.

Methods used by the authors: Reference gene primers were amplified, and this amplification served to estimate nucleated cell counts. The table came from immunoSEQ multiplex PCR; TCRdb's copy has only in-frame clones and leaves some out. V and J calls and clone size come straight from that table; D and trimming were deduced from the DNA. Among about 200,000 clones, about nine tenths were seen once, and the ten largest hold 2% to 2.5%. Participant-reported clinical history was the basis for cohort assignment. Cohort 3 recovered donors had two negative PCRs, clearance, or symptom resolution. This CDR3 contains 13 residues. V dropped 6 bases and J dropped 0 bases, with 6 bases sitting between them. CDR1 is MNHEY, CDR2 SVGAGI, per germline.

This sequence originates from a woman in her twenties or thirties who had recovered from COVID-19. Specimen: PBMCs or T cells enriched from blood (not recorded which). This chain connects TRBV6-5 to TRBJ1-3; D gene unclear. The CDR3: CASSSSSGNTIYF. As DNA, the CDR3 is TGTGCCAGCAGCTCGAGCTCTGGAAACACCATATATTTT.